The clone carrying this TCR beta chain was counted many times. This sample was taken from a study of T cells in Graves' hyperthyroidism and ophthalmopathy. Amplified TCR beta CDR3 regions derived from RNA transcripts. Initially, a first-round RT-PCR of the TCR CDR3 employed the HTBI primer set. One entry per CDR3 protein results from TCRdb running MiXCR on the multiplex PCR reads. Among about 460,000 distinct CDR3 sequences, approximately 22% were seen once, and the ten largest hold 45% to 50%. The CDR3 is made up of 14 amino acids. Germline values: CDR1 MNHEY, CDR2 SMNVEV (reference sequence). Trimming cost V 2 bases and J 9 bases, with 11 bases left between them.

This TCR came from a woman in her sixties or seventies with Graves' ophthalmopathy. The chain carries TRBV27 and TRBJ1-6; no reliable D call. Sequenced input: blood. The CDR3 coding sequence is TGTGCCAGCAGTTTAAGCAGGTCCCCTTCACCCCTCCACTTT. This sequence encodes CASSLSRSPSPLHF.